This is a list of T cell receptor beta chains from one sample in a study of blood T cell repertoires in COVID-19. Sequencing was performed with immunoSEQ multiplex PCR; in TCRdb, only in-frame clones are kept and a portion is missing. The data hold approximately 200,000 clones, with about four fifths observed a single time. Sequences were obtained from peripheral blood. These receptor sequences come from an elderly woman with COVID-19, enrolled during active disease. Both conserved end residues are part of each CDR3. A D gene is named only where the DNA matches it firmly.

j_call d_call v_call cdr3_aa
TRBJ1-2 TRBD1 TRBV18 CASSPTQGARDGYTF
TRBJ1-5 NA TRBV6-5 CASRGQSNQPQHF
TRBJ1-6 NA TRBV9 CASSTRGSGDSPLHF
TRBJ2-6 NA TRBV7-3 CASSSSSGANVLTF
TRBJ2-2 NA TRBV5-6 CASSLPGYGELFF
TRBJ2-2 NA TRBV7-6 CASSSGVMRSTGELFF
TRBJ2-2 NA TRBV19 CASSRRSGAGELFF
TRBJ2-3 TRBD2 TRBV7-9 CASSSPSGSFTDTQYF
TRBJ1-1 NA TRBV5-1 CASSLEATGTEAFF
TRBJ1-2 NA TRBV4-2 CASSPRRDYYGYTF
TRBJ2-7 TRBD1 TRBV28 CASSLYGTGIYEQYF
TRBJ2-7 TRBD1 TRBV7-9 CASSPGQGAYEQYF
TRBJ2-7 TRBD1 TRBV2 CASSGRDRAYEQYF
TRBJ2-5 NA TRBV5-5 CASSLAQGRETQYF
TRBJ1-1 TRBD1 TRBV5-1 CASSFTGAAEAFF
TRBJ2-7 TRBD2 TRBV6-6 CASTPSPAGFYEQYF
TRBJ2-7 NA TRBV6-5 CASSAFPGSSYEQYF
TRBJ2-1 NA TRBV7-9 CASSPGGRGSYNEQFF
TRBJ1-1 NA TRBV7-3 CASSSMGGTEAFF
TRBJ2-3 NA TRBV19 CASSLEHTDTQYF
TRBJ2-1 TRBD2 TRBV5-1 CASSLGNLAASGEQFF
TRBJ1-5 NA TRBV3-1/TRBV3-2 CASSSGGARNQPQHF
TRBJ1-2 TRBD1 TRBV7-9 CASGAGQGSYGYTF
TRBJ1-4 NA TRBV4-1 CASSPVRGGDQTNEKLFF
TRBJ2-3 NA TRBV5-4 CASSADLGTQYF
TRBJ1-2 NA TRBV14 CASSQAGRVGANGYTF
TRBJ2-3 NA TRBV11-2 CASRVTSTDTQYF
TRBJ2-1 NA TRBV19 CASSRESSYNEQFF
TRBJ2-5 NA TRBV19 CASSIALEETQYF
TRBJ2-2 NA TRBV28 CASSLSQSIGELFF
TRBJ1-6 NA TRBV5-1 CASRDSLNSPLHF
TRBJ2-5 NA TRBV19 CASSPRGGGGSGGQETQYF
TRBJ1-1 TRBD1 TRBV28 CASSLKTGEAFF
TRBJ2-7 TRBD2 TRBV3-1/TRBV3-2 CASSQDFTGTRIYEQYF
TRBJ1-4 NA TRBV5-1 CASSPSGLAGEKLFF
TRBJ1-2 NA TRBV6-5 CARRAEAGYTF
TRBJ2-1 NA TRBV6-5 CASRKRAGHYNEQFF
TRBJ2-3 TRBD2 TRBV7-2 CASSRGLGPDTQYF
TRBJ1-2 TRBD1 TRBV18 CASSPSGGGYGYTF
TRBJ1-2 TRBD1 TRBV28 CASSLTSTGVIAGYTF
TRBJ1-1 NA TRBV10-1 CASSVSRSNTEAFF
TRBJ1-3 NA TRBV3-1/TRBV3-2 CASSETTGGISGNTIYF
TRBJ1-1 NA TRBV7-3 CASSLEFLSEAFF
TRBJ1-5 TRBD1 TRBV6-5 CASSYRNRGPQHF
TRBJ2-2 TRBD2 TRBV9 CASSPREVATGELFF